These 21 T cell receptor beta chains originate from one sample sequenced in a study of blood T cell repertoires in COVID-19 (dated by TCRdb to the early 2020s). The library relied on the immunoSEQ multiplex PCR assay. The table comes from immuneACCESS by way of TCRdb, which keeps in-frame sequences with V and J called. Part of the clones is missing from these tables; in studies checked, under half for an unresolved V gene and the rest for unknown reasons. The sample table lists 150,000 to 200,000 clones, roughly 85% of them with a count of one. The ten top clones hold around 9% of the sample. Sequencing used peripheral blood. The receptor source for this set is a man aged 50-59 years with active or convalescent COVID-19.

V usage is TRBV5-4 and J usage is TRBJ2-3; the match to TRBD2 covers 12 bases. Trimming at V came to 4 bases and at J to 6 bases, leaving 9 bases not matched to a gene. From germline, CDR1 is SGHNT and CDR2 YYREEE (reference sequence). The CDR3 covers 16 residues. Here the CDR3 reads CASSPILAGGPDTQYF. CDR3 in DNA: TGTGCCAGCAGCCCGATCCTAGCGGGAGGGCCCGATACGCAGTATTTT.

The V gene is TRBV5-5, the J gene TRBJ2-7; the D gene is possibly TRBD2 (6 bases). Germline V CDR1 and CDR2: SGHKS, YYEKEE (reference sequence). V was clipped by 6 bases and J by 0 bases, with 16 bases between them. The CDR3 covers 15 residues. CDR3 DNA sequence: TGTGCCAGCACCAGACTGCGGGGACCCTCCTACGAGCAGTACTTC. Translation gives CASTRLRGPSYEQYF.

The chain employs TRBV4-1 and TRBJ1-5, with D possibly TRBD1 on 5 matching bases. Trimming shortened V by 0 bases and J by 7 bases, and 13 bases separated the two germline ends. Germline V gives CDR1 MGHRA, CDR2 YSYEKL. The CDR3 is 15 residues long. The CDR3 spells CASSQDGAGRQPQHF. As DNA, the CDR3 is TGCGCCAGCAGCCAAGATGGGGCAGGGAGGCAGCCCCAGCATTTT.

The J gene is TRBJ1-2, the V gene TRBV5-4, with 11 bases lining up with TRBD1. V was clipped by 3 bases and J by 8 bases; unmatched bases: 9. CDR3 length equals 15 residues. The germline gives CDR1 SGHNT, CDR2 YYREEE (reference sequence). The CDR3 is CASSSAGQGAKGYTF. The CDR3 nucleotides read TGTGCCAGCAGCTCAGCCGGACAGGGGGCAAAGGGCTACACCTTC.

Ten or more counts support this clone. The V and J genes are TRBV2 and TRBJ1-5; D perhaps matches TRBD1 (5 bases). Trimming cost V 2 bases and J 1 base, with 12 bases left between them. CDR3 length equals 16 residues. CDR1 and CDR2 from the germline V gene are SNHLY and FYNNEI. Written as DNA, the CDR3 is TGTGCCAGCAGTGAATTGGGGGGAATGAGCAATCAGCCCCAGCATTTT. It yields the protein CASSELGGMSNQPQHF.

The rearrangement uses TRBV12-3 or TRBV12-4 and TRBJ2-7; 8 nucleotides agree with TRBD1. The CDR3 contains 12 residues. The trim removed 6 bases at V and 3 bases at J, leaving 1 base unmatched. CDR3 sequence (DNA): TGTGCCAGCAGGGGACAGGTCTACGAGCAGTACTTC. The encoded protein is CASRGQVYEQYF.

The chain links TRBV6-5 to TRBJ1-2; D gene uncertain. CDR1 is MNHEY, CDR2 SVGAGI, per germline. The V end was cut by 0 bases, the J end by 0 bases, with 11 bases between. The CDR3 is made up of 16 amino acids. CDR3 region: CASSYSYSQANYGYTF. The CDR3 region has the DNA TGTGCCAGCAGTTACTCTTACAGCCAAGCTAACTATGGCTACACCTTC.

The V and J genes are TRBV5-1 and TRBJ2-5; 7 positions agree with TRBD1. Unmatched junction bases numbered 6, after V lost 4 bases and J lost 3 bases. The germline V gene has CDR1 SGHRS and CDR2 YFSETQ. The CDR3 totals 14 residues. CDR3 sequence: CASSSPGQEETQYF. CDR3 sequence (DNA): TGCGCCAGCAGCAGTCCCGGACAGGAAGAGACCCAGTACTTC.

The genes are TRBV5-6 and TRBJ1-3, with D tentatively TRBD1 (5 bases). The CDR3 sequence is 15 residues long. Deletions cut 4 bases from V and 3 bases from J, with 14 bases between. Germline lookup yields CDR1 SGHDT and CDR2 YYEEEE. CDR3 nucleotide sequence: TGTGCCAGCAGCCTGATAGGGGAAGGTGGAAACACCATATATTTT. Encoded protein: CASSLIGEGGNTIYF.

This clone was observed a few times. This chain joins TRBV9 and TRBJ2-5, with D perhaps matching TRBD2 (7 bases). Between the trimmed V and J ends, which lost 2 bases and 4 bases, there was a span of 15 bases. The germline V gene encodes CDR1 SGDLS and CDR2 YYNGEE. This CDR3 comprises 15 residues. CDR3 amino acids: CASSVGGGAGETQYF. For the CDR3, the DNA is TGTGCCAGCAGCGTGGGTGGGGGGGCCGGAGAGACCCAGTACTTC.

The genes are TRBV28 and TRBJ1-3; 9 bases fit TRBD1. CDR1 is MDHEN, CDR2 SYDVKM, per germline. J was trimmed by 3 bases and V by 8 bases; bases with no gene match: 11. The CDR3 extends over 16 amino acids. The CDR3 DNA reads TGTGCCAGCGTCAAGACCGGGACAGGGATTGGAAACACCATATATTTT. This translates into CASVKTGTGIGNTIYF.

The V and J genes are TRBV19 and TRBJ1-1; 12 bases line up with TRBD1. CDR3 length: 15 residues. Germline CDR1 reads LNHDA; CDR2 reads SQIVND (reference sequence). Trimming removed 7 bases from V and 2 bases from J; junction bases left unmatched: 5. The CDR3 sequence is CASTPGQGANTEAFF. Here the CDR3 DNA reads TGTGCCAGTACACCGGGACAGGGGGCAAACACTGAAGCTTTCTTT.

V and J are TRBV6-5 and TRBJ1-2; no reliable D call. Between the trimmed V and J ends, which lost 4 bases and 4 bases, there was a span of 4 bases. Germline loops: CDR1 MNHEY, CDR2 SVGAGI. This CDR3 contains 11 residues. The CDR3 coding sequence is TGTGCCAGCAGTTCCGTCTATGGCTACACCTTC. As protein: CASSSVYGYTF.

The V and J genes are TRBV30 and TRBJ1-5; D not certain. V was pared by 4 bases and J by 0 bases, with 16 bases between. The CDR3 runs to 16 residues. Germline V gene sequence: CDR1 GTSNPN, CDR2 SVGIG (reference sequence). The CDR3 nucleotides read TGTGCCTGGAAGTATTCGGAGGAATATAGCAATCAGCCCCAGCATTTT. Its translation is CAWKYSEEYSNQPQHF.

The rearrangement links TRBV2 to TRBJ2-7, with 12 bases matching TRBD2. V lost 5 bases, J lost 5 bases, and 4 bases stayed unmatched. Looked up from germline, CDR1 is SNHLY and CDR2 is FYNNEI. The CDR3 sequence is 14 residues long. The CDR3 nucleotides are TGTGCCAGCAGTCTGACTAGCGGGAGAGACGAGCAGTACTTC. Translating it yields CASSLTSGRDEQYF.

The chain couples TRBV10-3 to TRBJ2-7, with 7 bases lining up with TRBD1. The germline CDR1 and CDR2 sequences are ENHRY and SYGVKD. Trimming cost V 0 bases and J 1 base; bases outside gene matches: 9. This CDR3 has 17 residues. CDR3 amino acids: CAISESHGQAGSYEQYF. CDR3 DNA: TGTGCCATCAGTGAGTCCCATGGACAGGCGGGTTCCTACGAGCAGTACTTC.

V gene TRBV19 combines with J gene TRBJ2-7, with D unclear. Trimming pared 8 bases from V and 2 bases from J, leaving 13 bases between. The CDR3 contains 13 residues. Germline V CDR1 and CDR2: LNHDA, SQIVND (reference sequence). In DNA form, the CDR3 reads TGTGCCAGTGCTTCTCTCGGTCCCTACGAGCAGTACTTC. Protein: CASASLGPYEQYF. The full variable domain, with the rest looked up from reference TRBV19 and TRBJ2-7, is DGGITQSPKYLFRKEGQNVTLSCEQNLNHDAMYWYRQDPGQGLRLIYYSQIVNDFQKGDIAEGYSVSREKKESFPLTVTSAQKNPTAFYLCASASLGPYEQYFGPGTRLTVT.

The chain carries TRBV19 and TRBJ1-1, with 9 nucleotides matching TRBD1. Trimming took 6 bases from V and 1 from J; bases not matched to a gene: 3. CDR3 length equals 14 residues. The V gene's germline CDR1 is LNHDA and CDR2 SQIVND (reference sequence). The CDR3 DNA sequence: TGTGCCAGTAGCGGACAGGGGACGAACACTGAAGCTTTCTTT. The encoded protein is CASSGQGTNTEAFF.

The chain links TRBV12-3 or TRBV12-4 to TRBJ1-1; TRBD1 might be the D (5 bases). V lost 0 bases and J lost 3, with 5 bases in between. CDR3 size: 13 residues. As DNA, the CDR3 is TGTGCCAGCAGTTTAGCCAGGGACACTGAAGCTTTCTTT. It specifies CASSLARDTEAFF.

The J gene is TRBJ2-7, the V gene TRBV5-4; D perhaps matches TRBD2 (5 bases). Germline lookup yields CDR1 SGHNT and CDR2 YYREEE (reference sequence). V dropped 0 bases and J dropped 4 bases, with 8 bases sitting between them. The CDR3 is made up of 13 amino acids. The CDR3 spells CASSLVSGYEQYF. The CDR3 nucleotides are TGTGCCAGCAGCTTGGTTTCGGGATACGAGCAGTACTTC.

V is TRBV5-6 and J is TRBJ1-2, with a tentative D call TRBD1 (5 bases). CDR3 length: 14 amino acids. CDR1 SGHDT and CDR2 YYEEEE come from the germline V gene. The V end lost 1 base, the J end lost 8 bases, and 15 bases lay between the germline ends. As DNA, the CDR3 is TGTGCCAGCAGCTTGTCGGCGGGGGTTGGGGGCTACACCTTC. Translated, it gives CASSLSAGVGGYTF. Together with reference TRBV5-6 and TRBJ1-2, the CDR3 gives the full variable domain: DAGVTQSPTHLIKTRGQQVTLRCSPKSGHDTVSWYQQALGQGPQFIFQYYEEEERQRGNFPDRFSGHQFPNYSSELNVNALLLGDSALYLCASSLSAGVGGYTFGSGTRLTVV.